This TCR beta chain was identified during a study of T cells after somatic rescue of genetic block. Only in-frame clones appear in the TCRdb table, and some are missing; sequencing was by immunoSEQ multiplex PCR. The sample comprises around 67,000 clones, about nine tenths of which are singletons, and 2.8% rests with the top ten. This clonotype was sampled from a man aged 25-45 years. Sequencing was done on a sample of peripheral blood mononuclear cells (PBMCs).

CDR3 nucleotides: TGTGCCAGCTCATCAGGCTGGGGAACTGAAGCTTTCTTT. It encodes CASSSGWGTEAFF. The chain has TRBV18 and TRBJ1-1; D remains ambiguous. CDR3 length: 13 amino acids. In germline, CDR1 is KGHSH, CDR2 LQKENI. The ends were cut back, 5 bases at V and 5 bases at J, with 12 bases in the middle.